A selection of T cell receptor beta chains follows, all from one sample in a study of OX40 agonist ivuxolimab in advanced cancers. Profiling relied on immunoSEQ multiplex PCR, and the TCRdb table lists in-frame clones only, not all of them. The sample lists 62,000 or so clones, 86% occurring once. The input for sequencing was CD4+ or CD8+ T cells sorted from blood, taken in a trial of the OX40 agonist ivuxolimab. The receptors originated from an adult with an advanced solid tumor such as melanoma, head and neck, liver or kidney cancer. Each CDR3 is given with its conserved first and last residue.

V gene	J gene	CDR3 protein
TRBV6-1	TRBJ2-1	CASRAGTGNNEQFF
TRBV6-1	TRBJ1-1	CASRQHSNTEAFF
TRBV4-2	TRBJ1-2	CASSLRDRNYGYTF
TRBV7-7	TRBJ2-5	CASSLLAGSGTQYF
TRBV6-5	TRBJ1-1	CASSYLVPGQAFF
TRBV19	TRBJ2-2	CASSIVGLRAGGPTGELFF
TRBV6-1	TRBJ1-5	CASSQQLHQPQHF
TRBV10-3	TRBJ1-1	CAIRPTGQNTEAFF
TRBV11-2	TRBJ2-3	CASSSGATDTQYF
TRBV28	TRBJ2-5	CASTLAGLQETQYF
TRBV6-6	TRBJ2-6	CASSYSAFSGANVLTF
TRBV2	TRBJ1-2	CASSDHTIYGYTF
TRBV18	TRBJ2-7	CASSPTGTEYEQYF
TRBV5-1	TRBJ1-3	CASSFDPGGGTIYF
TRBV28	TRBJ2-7	CASSLSLRGRAYEQYF
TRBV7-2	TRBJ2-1	CASSLGGGRREQFF
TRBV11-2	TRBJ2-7	CASSLGTASYEQYF
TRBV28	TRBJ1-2	CASSFTGGRGYTF
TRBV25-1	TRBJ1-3	CASSGGLGNTIYF
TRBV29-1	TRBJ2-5	CSVGMWQETQYF
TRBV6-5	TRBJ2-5	CASSYPYGTQETQYF
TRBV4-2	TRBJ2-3	CASSQVTDTQYF